Below, 7 T cell receptor beta chains from the same sample are listed, as sequenced in a study of CXCR3-negative and CXCR3-positive naive CD8 T cells. General study results and limits: CXCR3-positive naive cells had more hydrophobic TRB CDR3s than CXCR3-negative naive cells.

For these receptors, no antigen is known. Researchers prepared the TRB cDNA libraries using 5' RACE with UMI labels. TCRdb reprocessed the 5' RACE reads and reports one entry per CDR3 protein, with no DNA. Seen in this sample are about 98,000 distinct CDR3 sequences; the ten most common clones hold less than 1.1%. The sample taken for sequencing was naive CXCR3+ CD8+ T cells from blood. Subset noted: CD45RO-CCR7+CD27+CD95- naive CD8+ T cells expressing CXCR3 (TNR3+). The receptors shown here come from a human donor in good health. Some clones in this sample may be carry-over from other donors' samples.

CDR3: CASSYGTVTYEQYF. This chain uses TRBV7-2 with TRBJ2-7; checking the TCRdb D call of TRBD1 is not possible without DNA. There are 14 residues in the CDR3. Germline CDR1 reads SGHTA; CDR2 reads FQGNSA.

V is TRBV4-1 and J is TRBJ2-1; TCRdb's D gene call, TRBD2, goes unchecked for lack of DNA. The germline V gene has CDR1 MGHRA and CDR2 YSYEKL. The CDR3 spans 16 residues. The CDR3 reads CASRLIAGRPESEQFF.

This sequence joins TRBV7-6 and TRBJ2-1; the D call of TRBD2 rests on TCRdb alone, since no DNA is present to check it. Looked up from germline, CDR1 is SGHVS and CDR2 is FNYEAQ. CDR3 length equals 16 residues. CDR3 loop: CASSLAGPAGDLGQFF.

This chain links TRBV6-2 or TRBV6-3 with TRBJ1-1; TCRdb indicates TRBD1, and absent DNA this call remains unverified. This CDR3 is built from 13 residues. Germline-derived CDR1 and CDR2 are MNHEY and SVGEGT. The CDR3 region is CASILQGETEAFF.

CDR3 amino acids: CASSFRGGLTEQYF. The chain recombines TRBV28 with TRBJ2-7; the D call from TCRdb, TRBD2, cannot be confirmed without DNA. The germline V gene has CDR1 MDHEN and CDR2 SYDVKM. This CDR3 is 14 amino acids long.

The gene calls are TRBV7-2 and TRBJ2-3; TCRdb picks TRBD2, but there is no DNA to check that call. Germline CDR1 SGHTA, CDR2 FQGNSA. CDR3 size: 16 residues. The CDR3 region is CASSRGTSVFWNTQYF.

This sequence joins TRBV4-3 and TRBJ2-7; TCRdb reports TRBD2, a call that lacks DNA to check it against. The CDR3 totals 16 residues. Germline V gives CDR1 LGHNA, CDR2 YSLEER. Here the CDR3 reads CASSQALAGAHYEQYF.